This passage covers 30 T cell receptor beta chains from one sample sequenced in a study of blood T cells in healthy people across ages. For the second PCR, which ran for roughly 7 to 11 cycles, a sample-barcoded 5' primer and a J-beta primer mix were used. MiXCR was run by TCRdb on the 5' RACE reads, yielding one entry per CDR3 protein. The data contain about 830,000 distinct CDR3 sequences, approximately 59% of them singletons. What was sequenced was blood. Receptors were obtained from a man aged 25 to 40 in good health.

A remark on this clonotype: One junction end disagrees with the germline gene, perhaps due to a read error. The chain is built from TRBV4-3 and TRBJ1-2, with D unclear. Germline V gene data show CDR1 as LGHNA and CDR2 as YSLEER. The CDR3 covers 16 residues. Written as DNA, the CDR3 is TGCGCCAGCAGCCAAGATCTTTTCCTCAGGAACTATGGCTGCACCTTC. Translated, it gives CASSQDLFLRNYGCTF.

This clonotype was seen a handful of times. This rearrangement joins TRBV2 to TRBJ2-3; D remains unclear. This CDR3 is 12 amino acids long. CDR1 is SNHLY, CDR2 FYNNEI, per germline. Trimming removed 6 bases at V and 4 bases at J, with 8 bases between. The CDR3 DNA reads TGTGCCAGCAGGGAAACTTCAGATACGCAGTATTTT. Translated: CASRETSDTQYF. The complete variable domain, with remaining parts taken from reference TRBV2 and TRBJ2-3, reads EPEVTQTPSHQVTQMGQEVILRCVPISNHLYFYWYRQILGQKVEFLVSFYNNEISEKSEIFDDQFSVERPDGSNFTLKIRSTKLEDSAMYFCASRETSDTQYFGPGTRLTVL.

The chain carries TRBV20-1 and TRBJ2-5, with TRBD1 matching over 12 bases. Judging by the DNA end, TRBJ2-7 fits better; the J call may be wrong. Germline CDR1 and CDR2: DFQATT and SNEGSKA (reference sequence). The CDR3 length is 15 residues. The CDR3 sequence: CSAYSGTGGIHEQYF. The DNA for the CDR3 is TGCAGTGCTTATTCCGGGACAGGGGGCATCCACGAGCAGTACTTC.

This clonotype was picked up a small number of times. This sequence joins TRBV6-5 and TRBJ2-1, with TRBD2 matching over 7 bases. Germline V gene lookup returns CDR1 MNHEY and CDR2 SVGAGI. This CDR3 has 14 residues. V trimming: 6 bases; J trimming: 8 bases; junction bases outside the gene matches: 10. The CDR3 bases are TGTGCCAGCAGCTTAACGGGGGGATGGGATGAGCAGTTCTTC. It codes for CASSLTGGWDEQFF.

The J gene is TRBJ2-1, the V gene TRBV24-1; D gene ambiguous. Germline loops: CDR1 KGHDR, CDR2 SFDVKD. The CDR3 sequence is 12 residues long. Trimming pared 2 bases from V and 9 bases from J, leaving 7 bases between. The CDR3 nucleotides read TGTGCCACCAGTGATTATGTCGCTGAGCAGTTCTTC. Its translation: CATSDYVAEQFF.

This chain's CDR3 is CASSLGSAGGHQPQHF. The CDR3 DNA is TGTGCCAGCAGCTTAGGTAGCGCAGGGGGTCATCAGCCCCAGCATTTT. V is TRBV7-8 and J is TRBJ1-5, with TRBD1 identical over 7 bases. CDR3 length: 16 amino acids. Trimming cost V 1 base and J 5 bases; bases outside gene matches: 8. In germline, CDR1 is SGHVS, CDR2 FQNEAQ.

The V call is TRBV6-2 or TRBV6-3, the J call TRBJ2-5; D unresolved. This CDR3 region has 12 residues. Per the germline V gene, CDR1 is MNHEY and CDR2 is SVGEGT. The germline V and J ends were trimmed by 2 bases and 7 bases, with 8 bases remaining between them. The CDR3 region is CASSYEWATQYF. CDR3 coding DNA: TGTGCCAGCAGTTACGAGTGGGCGACCCAGTACTTC.

This rearrangement joins TRBV6-5 to TRBJ2-3, with D possibly TRBD1 on 5 matching bases. The germline V and J ends were trimmed by 2 bases and 2 bases, with 11 bases remaining between them. Germline lookup yields CDR1 MNHEY and CDR2 SVGAGI. This CDR3 has 15 amino acids. This chain's CDR3 is CASSYHQGFTDTQYF. The CDR3 DNA reads as TGTGCCAGCAGTTACCATCAGGGATTCACAGATACGCAGTATTTT.

The sample holds a few counts of this clonotype. The gene calls are TRBV30 and TRBJ2-3; 7 positions agree with TRBD1. V lost 2 bases, J lost 4 bases, and 3 bases stayed unmatched. The CDR3 is 13 amino acids. CDR1 and CDR2 from the germline V gene are GTSNPN and SVGIG (reference sequence). The CDR3 bases are TGTGCCTGGAGTAGGGGGCTCCCAGATACGCAGTATTTT. The encoded protein is CAWSRGLPDTQYF. Using reference TRBV30 and TRBJ2-3 for the parts outside the CDR3, the full variable domain is SQTIHQWPATLVQPVGSPLSLECTVEGTSNPNLYWYRQAAGRGLQLLFYSVGIGQISSEVPQNLSASRPQDRQFILSSKKLLLSDSGFYLCAWSRGLPDTQYFGPGTRLTVL.

The chain recombines TRBV6-5 with TRBJ2-3; 7 bases agree with TRBD2. V was pared by 4 bases and J by 5 bases, with 6 bases of the junction left unmatched. Germline lookup yields CDR1 MNHEY and CDR2 SVGAGI. The CDR3 runs 14 residues. The CDR3 reads CASSWGGGGDTQYF. DNA of the CDR3: TGTGCCAGCAGTTGGGGCGGGGGAGGAGATACGCAGTATTTT.

The chain couples TRBV7-9 to TRBJ2-7, with D perhaps matching TRBD1 (6 bases). V was cut by 5 bases and J by 1 base, with 15 bases left in between. This CDR3 contains 15 residues. Germline V gene data show CDR1 as SEHNR and CDR2 as FQNEAQ (reference sequence). The CDR3 DNA is TGTGCCAGCAGCCCTCAGGGGAGAGAGTCCTACGAGCAGTACTTC. It translates to CASSPQGRESYEQYF.

J is TRBJ1-5 and V is TRBV7-2; D call uncertain. The CDR3 runs 12 residues. Between the trimmed V and J ends, which lost 5 bases and 4 bases, there was a span of 6 bases. Germline lookup yields CDR1 SGHTA and CDR2 FQGNSA. This CDR3 reads CASSVLNQPQHF. DNA for the CDR3: TGTGCCAGCAGCGTCCTAAATCAGCCCCAGCATTTT.

V and J are TRBV6-5 and TRBJ2-7; the match to TRBD1 covers 7 bases. The J call may be incorrect, as the DNA end agrees better with TRBJ2-5. CDR1 is MNHEY and CDR2 is SVGAGI in the germline V gene. CDR3 size: 15 residues. In DNA form, the CDR3 reads TGTGCCAGCAGTTACTCGATGGGACAGAGGGAGACCCAGTACTTC. Translated: CASSYSMGQRETQYF.

This clonotype has more than one count but fewer than ten. The chain employs TRBV3-1 and TRBJ2-7; a weak D match, TRBD1 (5 bases). The V end was cut by 1 base, the J end by 6 bases, with 10 bases between. CDR3 length: 13 amino acids. The germline gives CDR1 LGHDT, CDR2 YNNKEL (reference sequence). The CDR3 loop is CASSQGRVGEQYF. The CDR3 DNA follows: TGTGCCAGCAGCCAAGGCAGGGTCGGCGAGCAGTACTTC.

This clonotype has a handful of counts. The chain uses TRBV7-2 and TRBJ1-3, with D unclear. Looked up from germline, CDR1 is SGHTA and CDR2 is FQGNSA. Trimming shortened V by 1 base and J by 0 bases, and 4 bases separated the two germline ends. The CDR3 contains 14 residues. CDR3 in amino acids: CASSLGSSGNTIYF. In nucleotides, the CDR3 is TGTGCCAGCAGCTTAGGCAGCTCTGGAAACACCATATATTTT.

This chain joins TRBV6-6 and TRBJ2-7; D may be TRBD1 or TRBD2 (5 bases each). Germline V gene lookup returns CDR1 MNHNY and CDR2 SVGAGI (reference sequence). This CDR3 region has 15 residues. Trimming stripped 6 bases from V and 0 bases from J, with 15 bases between. CDR3 sequence (DNA): TGTGCCAGCAGGGAGGAAGGCAGGGTCTCCTACGAGCAGTACTTC. It is translated as CASREEGRVSYEQYF.

This clonotype was found once. CDR3 bases: TGCAGCGGTACCCCTGGGCGGATAGAGACGCAGTATTTT. The encoded protein is CSGTPGRIETQYF. The rearrangement uses TRBV29-1 and TRBJ2-3; D call uncertain. CDR1 is SQVTM, CDR2 ANQGSEA, per germline. The V end was cut by 7 bases, the J end by 9 bases, with 20 bases between. There are 13 residues in the CDR3.

This rearrangement joins TRBV20-1 to TRBJ1-5, with D tentatively TRBD1 (6 bases). The germline V gene encodes CDR1 DFQATT and CDR2 SNEGSKA (reference sequence). The CDR3 covers 13 residues. Trimming stripped 5 bases from V and 3 bases from J, with 11 bases between. The DNA for the CDR3 is TGCAGTGCTTGGACAGAGAACAATCAGCCCCAGCATTTT. Encoded protein: CSAWTENNQPQHF.

This clonotype was detected only a few times. The chain links TRBV7-2 to TRBJ2-7; 9 bases line up with TRBD2. Germline CDR1 SGHTA, CDR2 FQGNSA. CDR3 length: 16 residues. V was clipped by 4 bases and J by 2 bases; unmatched bases: 9. Here the CDR3 reads CASSYLTSGRPYEQYF. CDR3 nucleotide sequence: TGTGCCAGCAGCTACCTGACTAGCGGAAGGCCCTACGAGCAGTACTTC.

The chain employs TRBV7-9 and TRBJ2-1; D assignment may be TRBD1 or TRBD2 (6 bases each). Per germline, CDR1 SEHNR and CDR2 FQNEAQ (reference sequence). The CDR3 is 16 residues long. V lost 3 bases to trimming and J lost 0 bases, with 12 bases between them. The CDR3: CASSLFGGNSYNEQFF. Written as DNA, the CDR3 is TGTGCCAGCAGCTTGTTCGGGGGCAACTCCTACAATGAGCAGTTCTTC.

The chain is built from TRBV6-2 or TRBV6-3 and TRBJ2-4, with 13 bases matching TRBD2. Germline lookup yields CDR1 MNHEY and CDR2 SVGEGT. J lost 9 bases, V lost 2 bases, and 4 bases had no gene match. The CDR3 length is 15 residues. CDR3 coding DNA: TGTGCCAGCAGTTACGGGACTAGCGGGGCTGCCATTCAGTACTTC. Protein sequence: CASSYGTSGAAIQYF.

This clonotype was recorded a few times. The chain combines TRBV6-2 or TRBV6-3 with TRBJ2-1, with 8 nucleotides matching TRBD2. The V segment lost 2 bases and the J segment 8 bases; nucleotides outside the gene matches: 11. CDR1 and CDR2 (germline): MNHEY, SVGEGT. The CDR3 contains 16 residues. The CDR3 here is CASSYGYGGAWDEQFF. DNA of the CDR3: TGTGCCAGCAGTTACGGTTACGGGGGGGCTTGGGATGAGCAGTTCTTC.

In this sample, this clonotype turned up a few times. The CDR3 region is CASSQVPWRDTQYF. The CDR3 DNA follows: TGTGCCAGCAGCCAAGTCCCCTGGCGAGATACGCAGTATTTT. This chain uses TRBV3-1 with TRBJ2-3, with no clear D. The CDR3 consists of 14 residues. The ends were cut back, 1 base at V and 5 bases at J, with 10 bases in the middle. Germline V gene sequence: CDR1 LGHDT, CDR2 YNNKEL (reference sequence).

The chain joins TRBV20-1 to TRBJ2-5; D is uncertain. The CDR3 sequence is 12 residues long. Germline CDR1 and CDR2: DFQATT and SNEGSKA (reference sequence). Trimming shortened V by 3 bases and J by 5 bases, and 10 bases separated the two germline ends. The CDR3 loop is CSASGSWETQYF. CDR3 nucleotides: TGCAGTGCTAGCGGTTCGTGGGAGACCCAGTACTTC.

This chain connects TRBV28 to TRBJ1-5, with 9 nucleotides matching TRBD1. The J segment lost 4 bases and the V segment lost 2 bases, leaving 12 bases of the junction unmatched. The germline CDR1 and CDR2 sequences are MDHEN and SYDVKM. The CDR3 runs 18 residues. This CDR3 reads CASSLPIPGQGFNQPQHF. CDR3 sequence (DNA): TGTGCCAGCAGTTTACCAATCCCGGGACAGGGTTTTAATCAGCCCCAGCATTTT.

The V and J genes are TRBV20-1 and TRBJ2-6; maybe TRBD1 (6 bases). Trimming cost V 3 bases and J 1 base, with 22 bases left between them. CDR1 and CDR2 from the germline V gene are DFQATT and SNEGSKA (reference sequence). CDR3 size: 19 residues. In DNA, the CDR3 is TGCAGTGCTAGCGTCGGTGGACAGAGTTGGACTTCTGGGGCCAACGTCCTGACTTTC. Residues: CSASVGGQSWTSGANVLTF.

This chain links TRBV9 with TRBJ2-5, with 8 bases matching TRBD2. CDR3 size: 16 residues. Germline-derived CDR1 and CDR2 are SGDLS and YYNGEE. V trimming: 3 bases; J trimming: 5 bases; junction bases outside the gene matches: 12. CDR3 in DNA: TGTGCCAGCAGCGCTAGCGGGCTAACAAATGGGGAGACCCAGTACTTC. Its translation is CASSASGLTNGETQYF.

The chain couples TRBV7-2 to TRBJ2-3, with 11 positions matching TRBD2. In germline, CDR1 is SGHTA, CDR2 FQGNSA. This CDR3 spans 16 amino acids. Trimming at V came to 1 base and at J to 4 bases, leaving 4 bases not matched to a gene. CDR3 in DNA: TGTGCCAGCAGCTTAGATAGCGGGGGGGCCTCAGATACGCAGTATTTT. It encodes CASSLDSGGASDTQYF.

J is TRBJ2-7 and V is TRBV9; 7 nucleotides match TRBD1. The last part of the DNA fits TRBJ2-5 better; the J call may be wrong. This CDR3 is built from 15 residues. Germline values: CDR1 SGDLS, CDR2 YYNGEE. CDR3 protein: CASSLRQGADGTQYF. CDR3 DNA sequence: TGTGCCAGCAGCCTTAGACAGGGCGCGGACGGGACCCAGTACTTC.

The V and J genes are TRBV13 and TRBJ2-7; perhaps D is TRBD1 or TRBD2 (5 bases each). Germline V gene data show CDR1 as PRHDT and CDR2 as FYEKMQ (reference sequence). V lost 4 bases to trimming and J lost 3 bases, with 16 bases between them. The CDR3 totals 15 residues. The CDR3 sequence is CASSSTGATIYEQYF. CDR3 DNA: TGTGCCAGCAGCTCCACCGGGGCAACTATCTACGAGCAGTACTTC.